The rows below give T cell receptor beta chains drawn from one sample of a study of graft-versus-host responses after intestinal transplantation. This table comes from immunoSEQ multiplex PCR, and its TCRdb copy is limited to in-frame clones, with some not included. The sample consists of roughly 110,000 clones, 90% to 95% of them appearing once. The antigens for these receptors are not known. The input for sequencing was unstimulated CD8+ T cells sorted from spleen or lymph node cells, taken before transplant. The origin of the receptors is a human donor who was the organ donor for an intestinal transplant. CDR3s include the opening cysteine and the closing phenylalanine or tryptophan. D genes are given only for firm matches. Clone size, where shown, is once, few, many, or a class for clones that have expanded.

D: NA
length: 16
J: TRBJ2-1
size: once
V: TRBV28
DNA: TGTGCCAGCAGTCCAGAGGGGATAGCGGTAGGAAATGAGCAGTTCTTC
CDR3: CASSPEGIAVGNEQFF

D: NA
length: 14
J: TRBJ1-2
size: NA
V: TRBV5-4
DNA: TGTGCCAGCAGCTTTCCCCAGGGAGACTATGGCTACACCTTC
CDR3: CASSFPQGDYGYTF

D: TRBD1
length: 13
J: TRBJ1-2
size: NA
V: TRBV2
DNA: TGTGCCAGCACGACAGGGGGTGCCCCCGGCTACACCTTC
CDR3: CASTTGGAPGYTF

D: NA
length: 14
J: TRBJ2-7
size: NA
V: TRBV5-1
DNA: TGCGCCAGCAGCTTGGGTGGCAGGGCCTACGAGCAGTACTTC
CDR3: CASSLGGRAYEQYF

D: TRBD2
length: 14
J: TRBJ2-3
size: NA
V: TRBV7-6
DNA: TGTGCCAGCAGCTTAGGGCTAGCGGGAGATACGCAGTATTTT
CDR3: CASSLGLAGDTQYF

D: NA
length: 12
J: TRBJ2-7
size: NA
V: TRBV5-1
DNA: TGCGCCAGCAGCTGGACCTCTAGCGAGCAGTACTTC
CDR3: CASSWTSSEQYF

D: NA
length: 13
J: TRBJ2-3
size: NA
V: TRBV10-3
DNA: TGTGCCATCAGTGTGACTAGTTTAGATACGCAGTATTTT
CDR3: CAISVTSLDTQYF

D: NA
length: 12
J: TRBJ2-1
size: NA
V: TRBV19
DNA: TGTGCCGCCGGGACGGAGTACAATGAGCAGTTCTTC
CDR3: CAAGTEYNEQFF

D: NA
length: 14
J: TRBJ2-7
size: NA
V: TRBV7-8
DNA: TGTGCCAGCAGCTTAGTAGGGATTTCCTACGAGCAGTACTTC
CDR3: CASSLVGISYEQYF

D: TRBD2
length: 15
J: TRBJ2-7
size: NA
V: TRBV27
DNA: TGTGCCAGCAGTTTATCATCTAGCGGGAGTCACGAGCAGTACTTC
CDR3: CASSLSSSGSHEQYF

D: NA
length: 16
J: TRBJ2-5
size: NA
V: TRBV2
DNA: TGTGCCAGCAGTGAAGCTACAGCCAGCTTTCAAGAGACCCAGTACTTC
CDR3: CASSEATASFQETQYF

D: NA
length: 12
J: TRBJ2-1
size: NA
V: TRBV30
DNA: TGTGCCTGGAGTGCCTACTACAATGAGCAGTTCTTC
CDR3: CAWSAYYNEQFF

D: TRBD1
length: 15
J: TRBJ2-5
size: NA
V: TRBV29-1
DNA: TGCAGCCCTTTATTAGGCCGGGACAGGGAGGAGACCCAGTACTTC
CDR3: CSPLLGRDREETQYF

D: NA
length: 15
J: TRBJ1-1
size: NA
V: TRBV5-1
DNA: TGCGCCAGCAGCACACGCCCGGACGGCGACACTGAAGCTTTCTTT
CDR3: CASSTRPDGDTEAFF

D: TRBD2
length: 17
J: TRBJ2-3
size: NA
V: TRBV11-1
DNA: TGTGCCAGCAGCCGGAGAACTAGCGGGACGCTCGGAGATACGCAGTATTTT
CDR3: CASSRRTSGTLGDTQYF

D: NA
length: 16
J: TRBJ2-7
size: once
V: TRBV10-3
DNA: TGTGCCATCAGTGAGTTTGGGACTCTTATCTCCTACGAGCAGTACTTC
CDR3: CAISEFGTLISYEQYF

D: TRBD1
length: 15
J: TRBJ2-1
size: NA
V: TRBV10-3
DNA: TGTGCCATCAGTGAGGGGACAGGGGCAGTGGATGAGCAGTTCTTC
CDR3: CAISEGTGAVDEQFF

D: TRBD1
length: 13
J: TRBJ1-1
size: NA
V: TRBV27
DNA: TGTGCCAGCGGACAGGGTTGGGGCACTGAAGCTTTCTTT
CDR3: CASGQGWGTEAFF

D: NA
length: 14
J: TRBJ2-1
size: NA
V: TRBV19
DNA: TGTGCCAGTAGCCCGACTTACCCTAACAATGAGCAGTTCTTC
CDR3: CASSPTYPNNEQFF

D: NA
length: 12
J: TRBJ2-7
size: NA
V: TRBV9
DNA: TGTGCCAGCAGCGGGAGCTCCTACGAGCAGTACTTC
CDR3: CASSGSSYEQYF

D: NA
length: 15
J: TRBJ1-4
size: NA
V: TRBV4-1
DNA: TGCGCCAGCAGCCAAGCGGTTTCCACGGAGGGAAAACTGTTTTTT
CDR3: CASSQAVSTEGKLFF

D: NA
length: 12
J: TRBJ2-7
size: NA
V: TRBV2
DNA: TGTGCCAGCAGTGAGCAGCCCTACGAGCAGTACTTC
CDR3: CASSEQPYEQYF

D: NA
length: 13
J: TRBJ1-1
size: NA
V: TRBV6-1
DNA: TGTGCCAGCAGACCAAACAGGGTCACTGAAGCTTTCTTT
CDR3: CASRPNRVTEAFF

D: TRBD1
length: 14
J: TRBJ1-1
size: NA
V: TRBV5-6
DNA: TGTGCCAGCAGCTACAGGGGCGAGAACACTGAAGCTTTCTTT
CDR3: CASSYRGENTEAFF

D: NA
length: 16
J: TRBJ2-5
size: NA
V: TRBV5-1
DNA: TGCGCCAGCACCCCCAGGTCCCCACTACCGGGGGAGACCCAGTACTTC
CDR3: CASTPRSPLPGETQYF

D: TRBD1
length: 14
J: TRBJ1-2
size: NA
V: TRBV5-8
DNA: TGTGCCAGCAGCTTGGGACAGGGGGCGCATGGCTACACCTTC
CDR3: CASSLGQGAHGYTF

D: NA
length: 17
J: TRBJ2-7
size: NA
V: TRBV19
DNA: TGTGCCAGTACCCCGGGGGGACACGGGAGAGCGGAAGCCGAGCAGTACTTC
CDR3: CASTPGGHGRAEAEQYF

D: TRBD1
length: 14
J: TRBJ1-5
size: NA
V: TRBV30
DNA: TGTGCCTGGAGTGCGGGACAGGGGGGTCAGCCCCAGCATTTT
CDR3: CAWSAGQGGQPQHF

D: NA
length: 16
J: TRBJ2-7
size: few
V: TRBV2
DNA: TGTGCCAGCAGTCCCGGGACGCGTCCCACCATTTACGAGCAGTACTTC
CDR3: CASSPGTRPTIYEQYF

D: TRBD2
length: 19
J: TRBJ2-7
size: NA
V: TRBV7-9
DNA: TGTGCCAGCACCCCTGATGAGGGACTAGCGGGAGGCAGCTCCTACGAGCAGTACTTC
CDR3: CASTPDEGLAGGSSYEQYF

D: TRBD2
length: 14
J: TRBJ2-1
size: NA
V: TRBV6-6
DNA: TGTGCCAGCAGTCCTCGACTAGCGGCACTTGAGCAGTTCTTC
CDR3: CASSPRLAALEQFF

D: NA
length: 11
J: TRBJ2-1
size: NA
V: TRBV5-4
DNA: TGTGCCAGCAGCTTGGGCAATGAGCAGTTCTTC
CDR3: CASSLGNEQFF

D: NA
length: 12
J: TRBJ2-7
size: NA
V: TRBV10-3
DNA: TGTGCCATCAGTGAGACCCTCGGCGAGCAGTACTTC
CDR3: CAISETLGEQYF

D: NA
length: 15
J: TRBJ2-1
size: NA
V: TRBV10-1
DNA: TGCGCCAGCAGACTCGACTGGAATTCCTACAATGAGCAGTTCTTC
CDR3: CASRLDWNSYNEQFF

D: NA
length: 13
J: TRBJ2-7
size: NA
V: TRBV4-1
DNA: TGCGCCAGCAGCCAAGATTGGGGGGTAGAGCAGTACTTC
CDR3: CASSQDWGVEQYF

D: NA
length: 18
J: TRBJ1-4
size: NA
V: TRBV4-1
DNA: TGCGCCAGCAGCCGCCAGGGGACCACCCTCGCAACTAATGAAAAACTGTTTTTT
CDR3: CASSRQGTTLATNEKLFF

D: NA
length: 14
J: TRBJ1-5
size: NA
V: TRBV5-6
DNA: TGTGCCAGCAGCTTGGATGGCAGAGCTCAGCCCCAGCATTTT
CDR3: CASSLDGRAQPQHF

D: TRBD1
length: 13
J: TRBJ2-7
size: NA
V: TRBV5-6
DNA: TGTGCCAGCAGCTTGACAGGGGACTACGAGCAGTACTTC
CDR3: CASSLTGDYEQYF

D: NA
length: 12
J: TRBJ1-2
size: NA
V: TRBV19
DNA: TGTGCCAGTACCCAGACTAACTATGGCTACACCTTC
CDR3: CASTQTNYGYTF

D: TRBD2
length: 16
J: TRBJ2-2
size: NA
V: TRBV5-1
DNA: TGCGCCAGCAGCGCGAGACTAGCGGGAGGGCCCGGGGAGCTGTTTTTT
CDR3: CASSARLAGGPGELFF